This T cell receptor beta chain was recovered during a study of PD-1 blockade in classical Hodgkin lymphoma. Between the trimmed V and J ends, which lost 4 bases and 5 bases, there was a span of 12 bases. The germline V gene has CDR1 MNHEY and CDR2 SMNVEV (reference sequence). The CDR3 loop spans 13 amino acids. Findings of the study overall: Patients starting nivolumab less than 1 year after ASCT had lower diversity and were excluded from later analyses. Researchers reported that CD4+ TCR diversity, though not CD8+, rose significantly by C4D1. Newly diagnosed patients reportedly had lower baseline TCR diversity than healthy donors. The diversity seen at baseline in complete responders resembled that of newly diagnosed patients.

Profiling relied on immunoSEQ multiplex PCR, and the TCRdb table lists in-frame clones only, not all of them. The sample has more than 10,000 clones, about 82% seen once. As regards this clone: Its antigen is unidentified.

All patients experienced relapse after autologous stem cell transplantation, and brentuximab vedotin exposure was variable. This chain connects TRBV27 to TRBJ2-7; possible D gene TRBD2, 5 bases. The TCR comes from a human donor with classical Hodgkin lymphoma. Source: peripheral blood mononuclear cells (PBMCs), taken at baseline. CDR3 sequence reads: CASSSRVGNEQYV. CDR3 in DNA: TGTGCCAGCAGTTCGCGGGTCGGGAACGAGCAGTACGTC.